The 20 T cell receptor beta chains reported below all come from one sample, sequenced in a study of T cells in Graves' hyperthyroidism and ophthalmopathy. TCR beta CDR3 sequences were amplified from RNA transcripts. The HTBI set primed first-round TCR CDR3 RT-PCR. TCRdb re-called the multiplex PCR reads with MiXCR, one entry per CDR3 protein. Among roughly 400,000 distinct CDR3 sequences listed, more than 15% were seen once. Sequencing used blood. The receptor source for this set is a woman aged 18-35 years with Graves' hyperthyroidism that later progressed to Graves' ophthalmopathy.

This clonotype was detected many times. The germline gene is not matched at one end of the junction; a read error may be the cause. The V and J genes are TRBV18 and TRBJ2-3, with D perhaps given as TRBD1 or TRBD2 (5 bases each). Germline V gives CDR1 KGHSH, CDR2 LQKENI. CDR3 size: 16 residues. CDR3 DNA: TGTGCCAGCTCGCCACCCTCGGGACCAAACACAGATACGCAGTATTTT. Translated: CASSPPSGPNTDTQYF.

The gene calls are TRBV4-1 and TRBJ2-7; D is possibly TRBD2 (6 bases). The germline V gene has CDR1 MGHRA and CDR2 YSYEKL. This CDR3 contains 16 residues. V lost 0 bases and J lost 3, with 15 bases in between. The CDR3 DNA follows: TGCGCCAGCAGCCAAGAGGCGGGCCGAGCGGGCTACGAGCAGTACTTC. Translating gives CASSQEAGRAGYEQYF.

In this sample, this clonotype turned up many times. V gene TRBV20-1 combines with J gene TRBJ2-7; 8 nucleotides align to TRBD1. The trim removed 3 bases at V and 5 bases at J, leaving 3 bases unmatched. Germline V lookup: CDR1 DFQATT, CDR2 SNEGSKA (reference sequence). The CDR3 covers 12 residues. The CDR3 reads CSASGTGHEQYF. In DNA form, the CDR3 reads TGCAGTGCTAGTGGGACAGGACACGAGCAGTACTTC.

The chain carries TRBV4-2 and TRBJ2-3, with TRBD2 matching over 14 bases. CDR1 is LGHNA, CDR2 YNFKEQ, per germline. This CDR3 region has 17 residues. The V and J ends lost 1 base and 4 bases, in that order; junction bases with no gene match: 4. The CDR3 DNA reads TGTGCCAGCAGCCAAGGTTGGACTAGCGGGAGGTCAGATACGCAGTATTTT. Protein: CASSQGWTSGRSDTQYF.

In its sample, this clonotype was seen many times. The chain joins TRBV6-1 to TRBJ1-5, with no clear D. The V end lost 3 bases, the J end lost 2 bases, and 5 bases lay between the germline ends. The CDR3 covers 13 residues. Germline V gives CDR1 MNHNS, CDR2 SASEGT. As DNA, the CDR3 is TGTGCCAGCAGTGACTCAGGCAATCAGCCCCAGCATTTT. Translation: CASSDSGNQPQHF.

This clonotype was counted a few times. The V and J genes are TRBV28 and TRBJ2-5; 7 bases align to TRBD1. The CDR3 is 14 residues long. The germline CDR1 and CDR2 sequences are MDHEN and SYDVKM. Trimming removed 6 bases from V and 5 bases from J; junction bases left unmatched: 9. CDR3 nucleotides: TGTGCCAGCAGCCGCGACAGGGCCGCGGAGACCCAGTACTTC. Amino acid sequence: CASSRDRAAETQYF. Supplemented by reference TRBV28 and TRBJ2-5, the full variable domain reads DVKVTQSSRYLVKRTGEKVFLECVQDMDHENMFWYRQDPGLGLRLIYFSYDVKMKEKGDIPEGYSVSREKKERFSLILESASTNQTSMYLCASSRDRAAETQYFGPGTRLLVL.

This clonotype was recorded at least ten times. This chain uses TRBV27 with TRBJ2-7; D is possibly TRBD1 (5 bases). Trimming stripped 6 bases from V and 0 bases from J, with 9 bases between. CDR3 length: 13 amino acids. Germline CDR1 reads MNHEY; CDR2 reads SMNVEV (reference sequence). The CDR3 nucleotides read TGTGCCAGCAGGAACAGGAACTCCTACGAGCAGTACTTC. It is translated as CASRNRNSYEQYF.

DNA for the CDR3: TGTGCCAGCAGTTCCGGCAGGGGTAATCAGCCCCAGCATTTT. Translating gives CASSSGRGNQPQHF. V gene TRBV12-3 or TRBV12-4 combines with J gene TRBJ1-5; D is perhaps TRBD1 (6 bases). The CDR3 sequence is 14 residues long. V was clipped by 4 bases and J by 4 bases, with 11 bases between them.

This clonotype appeared many times. V usage is TRBV27 and J usage is TRBJ2-7, with D uncertain. The CDR3 runs to 13 residues. Germline CDR1 is MNHEY and CDR2 is SMNVEV (reference sequence). Trimming left V 1 base short and J 0 bases short, with 4 bases between. The DNA for the CDR3 is TGTGCCAGCAGTTTATTTACCTCCTACGAGCAGTACTTC. Its translation is CASSLFTSYEQYF.

This clonotype was seen ten or more times. This chain joins TRBV6-5 and TRBJ2-5, with D uncertain. V lost 2 bases and J 1 base, leaving 14 bases between the germline ends. The CDR3 consists of 16 residues. Per germline, CDR1 MNHEY and CDR2 SVGAGI. CDR3 DNA: TGTGCCAGCAGTTACCAGGACGTAGGCCGCCAAGAGACCCAGTACTTC. Translation gives CASSYQDVGRQETQYF.

This clonotype was observed a few times. V is TRBV6-1 and J is TRBJ1-4, with TRBD1 matching over 7 bases. This CDR3 is built from 16 residues. CDR1 and CDR2 from the germline V gene are MNHNS and SASEGT. Germline trimming cut 7 bases from V and 0 bases from J; bases unmatched to any gene: 8. The CDR3 reads CASNRKGASTNEKLFF. The CDR3 DNA reads TGTGCCAGCAACCGTAAGGGGGCCTCAACTAATGAAAAACTGTTTTTT.

This clonotype was counted between two and nine times. This sequence joins TRBV20-1 and TRBJ1-5; D is undetermined. Germline loops: CDR1 DFQATT, CDR2 SNEGSKA (reference sequence). The CDR3 totals 15 residues. Trimming removed 0 bases from V and 3 bases from J, with 12 bases in between. The CDR3 DNA reads as TGCAGTGCTAGAGAGGGTTTGCAAGTCAATCAGCCCCAGCATTTT. As protein: CSAREGLQVNQPQHF.

In this sample, this clonotype turned up many times. The rearrangement links TRBV12-3 or TRBV12-4 to TRBJ1-2, with 7 bases lining up with TRBD1. The CDR3 runs to 15 residues. V shed 7 bases and J 4 bases; nucleotides not matched to a gene: 12. As DNA, the CDR3 is TGTGCCAGCAACCAGGGGGAGGAAGGAAGCTATGGCTACACCTTC. Protein product: CASNQGEEGSYGYTF.

J is TRBJ1-3 and V is TRBV19; D unresolved. Germline assignment: CDR1 LNHDA and CDR2 SQIVND (reference sequence). The CDR3 is 16 residues long. V lost 7 bases and J lost 0, with 16 bases in between. CDR3 loop: CASIRLNLNSGNTIYF. The CDR3 DNA reads as TGTGCCAGTATTCGCCTCAACCTTAACTCTGGAAACACCATATATTTT.

This clonotype was seen only a few times. The chain combines TRBV4-1 with TRBJ2-2; no firm D call. The CDR3 spans 16 residues. Germline V gene lookup returns CDR1 MGHRA and CDR2 YSYEKL. Trimming took off 3 bases at V and 5 bases at J, with 16 bases between the two ends. The CDR3 DNA is TGCGCCAGCAGCCATCCCCCGGAGAGTTTGACCGGGGAGCTGTTTTTT. It encodes CASSHPPESLTGELFF.

This clonotype has at least ten counts. The chain uses TRBV5-1 and TRBJ2-5; tentatively, D is TRBD2 (6 bases). Germline V gene lookup returns CDR1 SGHRS and CDR2 YFSETQ. V was cut by 0 bases and J by 7 bases, with 13 bases left in between. The CDR3 is 14 amino acids. The CDR3 DNA reads TGCGCCAGCAGCTTGGACGCTAGGCGGGGGACCCAGTACTTC. This encodes CASSLDARRGTQYF.

This CDR3 is CASPGQGFRELFF. CDR3 nucleotides: TGTGCCAGTCCGGGACAGGGGTTCCGGGAGCTGTTTTTT. The chain employs TRBV6-2 or TRBV6-3 and TRBJ2-2, with TRBD1 identical over 10 bases. The length of the CDR3 is 13 residues. Germline CDR1 and CDR2: MNHEY and SVGEGT. The trim removed 9 bases at V and 9 bases at J, leaving 7 bases unmatched.

V gene TRBV12-3 or TRBV12-4 combines with J gene TRBJ1-1, with D hard to call. The CDR3 runs to 11 residues. Trimming left V 6 bases short and J 9 bases short, with 11 bases between. The CDR3: CASSSQRKAFF. CDR3 DNA sequence: TGTGCCAGCAGCTCCCAACGGAAAGCTTTCTTT.

The chain has TRBV20-1 and TRBJ1-3; 10 bases agree with TRBD1. The CDR3 runs to 16 residues. The V segment lost 5 bases and the J segment 2 bases; nucleotides outside the gene matches: 9. Germline lookup yields CDR1 DFQATT and CDR2 SNEGSKA (reference sequence). The CDR3 loop is CSAVQRGTGAGNTIYF. The DNA of the CDR3 is TGCAGTGCTGTCCAACGGGGGACAGGGGCTGGAAACACCATATATTTT.

A few counts support this clonotype. The chain links TRBV6-1 to TRBJ2-2; D remains unclear. Per the germline V gene, CDR1 is MNHNS and CDR2 is SASEGT. V dropped 6 bases and J dropped 6 bases, with 5 bases sitting between them. CDR3 size: 11 residues. In nucleotides, the CDR3 is TGTGCCAGCAGGGCAGCCGGGGAGCTGTTTTTT. It specifies CASRAAGELFF.